A selection of T cell receptor beta chains follows, all from one sample in a study of blood T cell repertoires in COVID-19. Method: immunoSEQ multiplex PCR; TCRdb's copy keeps in-frame clones and lacks some. This repertoire shows roughly 360,000 clones, 88% found once; its top ten account for about 0.89%. The sample was PBMCs or T cells enriched from blood (not recorded which). The receptors were sampled from a woman aged 25 to 39 with acute COVID-19. Both conserved end residues are part of each CDR3. The order of the fields is CDR3 protein, J gene, V gene.

CDR3aa: CASSPLGGGTNTEAFF; j_gene: TRBJ1-1; v_gene: TRBV18
CDR3aa: CASSLGVTTDTQYF; j_gene: TRBJ2-3; v_gene: TRBV18
CDR3aa: CASSRGGQGTDTQYF; j_gene: TRBJ2-3; v_gene: TRBV5-1
CDR3aa: CATSRDLSVGGYTF; j_gene: TRBJ1-2; v_gene: TRBV15
CDR3aa: CSVEGDSSYEQYF; j_gene: TRBJ2-7; v_gene: TRBV29-1
CDR3aa: CASSFAGGAGNSPLHF; j_gene: TRBJ1-6; v_gene: TRBV27
CDR3aa: CASSQTLAGSYNEQFF; j_gene: TRBJ2-1; v_gene: TRBV7-2
CDR3aa: CASRPGQGENTIYF; j_gene: TRBJ1-3; v_gene: TRBV7-9
CDR3aa: CATTRSAEAFF; j_gene: TRBJ1-1; v_gene: TRBV2
CDR3aa: CASSFRGDKQYF; j_gene: TRBJ2-7; v_gene: TRBV5-1
CDR3aa: CATSDSPGQGLIGEKLFF; j_gene: TRBJ1-4; v_gene: TRBV24-1
CDR3aa: CASSHRVGSNTGELFF; j_gene: TRBJ2-2; v_gene: TRBV7-2
CDR3aa: CASSGQFNQPQHF; j_gene: TRBJ1-5; v_gene: TRBV12-3/TRBV12-4
CDR3aa: CASSSSGTASYEQYF; j_gene: TRBJ2-7; v_gene: TRBV7-9
CDR3aa: CATGTYLLNTEAFF; j_gene: TRBJ1-1; v_gene: TRBV4-1
CDR3aa: CATRPGTEEKQYF; j_gene: TRBJ2-7; v_gene: TRBV15
CDR3aa: CASSLFLFQGAHEQYF; j_gene: TRBJ2-7; v_gene: TRBV5-8
CDR3aa: CASGHGDSKQFF; j_gene: TRBJ2-1; v_gene: TRBV11-3
CDR3aa: CASSLVSGLSGNTIYF; j_gene: TRBJ1-3; v_gene: TRBV7-2
CDR3aa: CASSELTSGGFNEQFF; j_gene: TRBJ2-1; v_gene: TRBV10-2
CDR3aa: CASSPPGGSEDTQYF; j_gene: TRBJ2-3; v_gene: TRBV18
CDR3aa: CASSVEPYQGFGGYTF; j_gene: TRBJ1-2; v_gene: TRBV9
CDR3aa: CASSLQGAGGYTF; j_gene: TRBJ1-2; v_gene: TRBV13
CDR3aa: CASSESGLSGANVLTF; j_gene: TRBJ2-6; v_gene: TRBV10-2
CDR3aa: CASSSGQQRSYNEQFF; j_gene: TRBJ2-1; v_gene: TRBV5-4
CDR3aa: CASSLVSGNSPLHF; j_gene: TRBJ1-6; v_gene: TRBV7-9
CDR3aa: CASSIGGFEQYF; j_gene: TRBJ2-7; v_gene: TRBV19
CDR3aa: CASSLAGPSTDTQYF; j_gene: TRBJ2-3; v_gene: TRBV7-2
CDR3aa: CASSLNRGEQYF; j_gene: TRBJ2-7; v_gene: TRBV7-6
CDR3aa: CASSEARQGTDTQYF; j_gene: TRBJ2-3; v_gene: TRBV2
CDR3aa: CATSAGQGAITEAFF; j_gene: TRBJ1-1; v_gene: TRBV15
CDR3aa: CATSDQQGASSYNEQFF; j_gene: TRBJ2-1; v_gene: TRBV24-1
CDR3aa: CASSEWAGGNTEAFF; j_gene: TRBJ1-1; v_gene: TRBV2
CDR3aa: CASSLEPSTEAFF; j_gene: TRBJ1-1; v_gene: TRBV5-5
CDR3aa: CASSAGLVGRSYEQYF; j_gene: TRBJ2-7; v_gene: TRBV6-1
CDR3aa: CAWSKRAGVLFGELFF; j_gene: TRBJ2-2; v_gene: TRBV30
CDR3aa: CASSPTRRNEQYF; j_gene: TRBJ2-7; v_gene: TRBV21-1
CDR3aa: CASSLQFRQAVETQYF; j_gene: TRBJ2-5; v_gene: TRBV7-6
CDR3aa: CASSSRTAFSNEKLFF; j_gene: TRBJ1-4; v_gene: TRBV27
CDR3aa: CASSDSRGISNIQYF; j_gene: TRBJ2-4; v_gene: TRBV25-1
CDR3aa: CASSLTGTGTYGYTF; j_gene: TRBJ1-2; v_gene: TRBV18
CDR3aa: CASVLEGSQYF; j_gene: TRBJ2-3; v_gene: TRBV12-3/TRBV12-4